A selection of T cell receptor beta chains follows, all from one sample in a study of blood T cell repertoires in COVID-19. Sequencing was performed with immunoSEQ multiplex PCR; in TCRdb, only in-frame clones are kept and a portion is missing. The table lists over 15,000 clones, 81% of them singletons. The sample comprised peripheral blood. The receptors shown here come from a man aged 35 to 55 with active or convalescent COVID-19. Both conserved end residues are part of each CDR3. A D gene is named only where the DNA matches it firmly. Size is omitted from some rows. Given values are once, few, many or a class for expanded clones.

NA	TRBV6-5	TRBJ2-7	TRBD1	CASSQGRTGGYEQYF	TGTGCCAGCAGTCAGGGTCGTACAGGGGGCTACGAGCAGTACTTC
once	TRBV27	TRBJ2-7	NA	CASSYSGRYEQYF	TGTGCCAGCAGTTACTCCGGGAGATACGAGCAGTACTTC
NA	TRBV27	TRBJ2-2	NA	CASSLGGTPGELFF	TGTGCCAGCAGTTTAGGCGGAACACCCGGGGAGCTGTTTTTT
few	TRBV5-6	TRBJ2-7	NA	CASSHRYSYEQYF	TGTGCCAGCAGTCACAGGTACTCCTACGAGCAGTACTTC
NA	TRBV28	TRBJ1-2	TRBD1	CASSLRTGDGYTF	TGTGCCAGCAGTCTCCGGACAGGGGATGGCTACACCTTC
NA	TRBV11-2	TRBJ2-1	TRBD2	CASSGTSGGLAYNEQFF	TGTGCCAGCAGCGGGACTAGCGGGGGGCTAGCGTACAATGAGCAGTTCTTC
NA	TRBV4-1	TRBJ2-5	TRBD2	CASSQGLAGGRRETQYF	TGCGCCAGCAGCCAAGGACTAGCGGGGGGGCGGCGGGAGACCCAGTACTTC
NA	TRBV27	TRBJ2-4	TRBD2	CASSQAGGTVGDIQYF	TGTGCCAGCAGCCAAGCGGGGGGCACGGTGGGTGATATTCAGTACTTC
NA	TRBV6-5	TRBJ2-5	NA	CASSLERKETQYF	TGTGCCAGCAGCCTCGAGAGAAAGGAGACCCAGTACTTC
NA	TRBV27	TRBJ2-3	NA	CASSGPPGGDTQYF	TGTGCCAGCAGCGGACCCCCCGGAGGAGATACGCAGTATTTT
NA	TRBV30	TRBJ2-2	NA	CAWIGRAAGELFF	TGTGCCTGGATAGGCAGGGCAGCCGGGGAGCTGTTTTTT
NA	TRBV6-5	TRBJ2-7	TRBD1	CASSYSRDSAGYF	TGTGCCAGCAGTTACTCTAGGGACAGTGCCGGTTACTTC
NA	TRBV5-1	TRBJ1-3	NA	CASWEGGNSGNTIYF	TGCGCCAGCTGGGAGGGAGGAAACTCTGGAAACACCATATATTTT
NA	TRBV29-1	TRBJ2-5	NA	CSVVRGAQETQYF	TGCAGCGTTGTCAGGGGGGCTCAAGAGACCCAGTACTTC
NA	TRBV7-7	TRBJ2-1	NA	CASSLGWGPNNEQFF	TGTGCCAGCAGCTTAGGGTGGGGGCCGAACAATGAGCAGTTCTTC
NA	TRBV10-3	TRBJ2-7	NA	CAISESAGGHYEQYF	TGTGCCATCAGTGAGTCCGCAGGGGGGCACTACGAGCAGTACTTC
NA	TRBV15	TRBJ1-2	TRBD1	CATSGRTGGYGYTF	TGTGCCACCAGCGGTCGGACAGGGGGGTATGGCTACACCTTC
once	TRBV11-2	TRBJ1-1	TRBD1	CASSLEQGGGTEAFF	TGTGCCAGCAGCTTAGAACAGGGGGGAGGCACTGAAGCTTTCTTT
NA	TRBV10-1	TRBJ2-1	NA	CASSRGNEQFF	TGCGCCAGCAGTAGAGGCAATGAGCAGTTCTTC